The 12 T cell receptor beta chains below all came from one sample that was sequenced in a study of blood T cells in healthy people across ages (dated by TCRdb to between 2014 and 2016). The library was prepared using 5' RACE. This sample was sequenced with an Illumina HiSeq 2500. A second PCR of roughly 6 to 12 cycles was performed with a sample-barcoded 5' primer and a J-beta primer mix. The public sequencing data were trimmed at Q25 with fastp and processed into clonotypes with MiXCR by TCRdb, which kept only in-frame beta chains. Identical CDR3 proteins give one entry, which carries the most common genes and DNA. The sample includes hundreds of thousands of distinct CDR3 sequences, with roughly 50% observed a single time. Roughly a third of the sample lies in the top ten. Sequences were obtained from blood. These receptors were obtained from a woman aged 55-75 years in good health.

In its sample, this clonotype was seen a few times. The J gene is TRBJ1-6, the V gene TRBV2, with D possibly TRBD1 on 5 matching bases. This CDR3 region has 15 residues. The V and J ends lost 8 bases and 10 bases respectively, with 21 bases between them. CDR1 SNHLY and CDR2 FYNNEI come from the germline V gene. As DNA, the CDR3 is TGTGCCAGCCTCAAGGACACCGGAAAGGGGTCACCCCTCCACTTT. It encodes CASLKDTGKGSPLHF.

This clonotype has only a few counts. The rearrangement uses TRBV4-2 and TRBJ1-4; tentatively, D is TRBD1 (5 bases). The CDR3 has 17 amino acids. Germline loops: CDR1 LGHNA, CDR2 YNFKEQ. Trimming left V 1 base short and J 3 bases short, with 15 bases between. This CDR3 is CASSQVGREQSNEKLFF. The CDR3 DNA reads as TGTGCCAGCAGCCAAGTTGGCAGGGAGCAATCTAATGAAAAACTGTTTTTT.

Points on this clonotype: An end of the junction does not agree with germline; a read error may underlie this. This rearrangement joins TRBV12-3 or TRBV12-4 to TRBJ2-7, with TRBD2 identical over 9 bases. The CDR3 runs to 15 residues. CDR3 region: CASRLAGVGSNEQYF. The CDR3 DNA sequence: TGTGCCAGCAGATTAGCGGGAGTAGGCAGCAATGAGCAGTACTTC.

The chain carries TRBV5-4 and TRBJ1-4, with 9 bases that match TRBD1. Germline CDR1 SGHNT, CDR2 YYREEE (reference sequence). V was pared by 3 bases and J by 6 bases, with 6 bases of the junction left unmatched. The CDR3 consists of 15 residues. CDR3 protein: CASSSRTGEDEKLFF. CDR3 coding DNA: TGTGCCAGCAGCTCCCGGACAGGGGAAGATGAAAAACTGTTTTTT.

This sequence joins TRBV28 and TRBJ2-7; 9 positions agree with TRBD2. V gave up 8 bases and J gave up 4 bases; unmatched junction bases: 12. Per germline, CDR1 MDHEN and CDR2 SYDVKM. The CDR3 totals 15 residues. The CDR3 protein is CASDSGASGNYEQYF. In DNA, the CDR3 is TGTGCCAGCGACTCGGGGGCTAGCGGGAATTACGAGCAGTACTTC.

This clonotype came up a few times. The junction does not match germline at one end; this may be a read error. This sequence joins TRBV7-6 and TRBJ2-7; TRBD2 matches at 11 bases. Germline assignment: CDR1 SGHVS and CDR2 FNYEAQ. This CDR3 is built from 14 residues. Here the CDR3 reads CASKGLAEDYEQYF. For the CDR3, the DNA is TGTGCAAGCAAGGGACTAGCGGAAGACTACGAGCAGTACTTC.

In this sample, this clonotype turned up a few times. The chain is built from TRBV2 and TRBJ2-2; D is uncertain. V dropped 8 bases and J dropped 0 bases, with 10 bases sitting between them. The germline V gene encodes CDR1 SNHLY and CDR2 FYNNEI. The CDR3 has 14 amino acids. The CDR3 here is CASSPNANTGELFF. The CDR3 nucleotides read TGTGCCAGCTCTCCCAACGCGAACACCGGGGAGCTGTTTTTT.

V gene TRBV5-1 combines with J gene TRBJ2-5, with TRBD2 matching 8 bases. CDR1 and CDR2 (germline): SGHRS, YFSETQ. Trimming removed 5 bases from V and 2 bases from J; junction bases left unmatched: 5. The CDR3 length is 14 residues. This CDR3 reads CASRVSGMQETQYF. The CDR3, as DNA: TGCGCCAGCAGGGTTAGCGGGATGCAAGAGACCCAGTACTTC.

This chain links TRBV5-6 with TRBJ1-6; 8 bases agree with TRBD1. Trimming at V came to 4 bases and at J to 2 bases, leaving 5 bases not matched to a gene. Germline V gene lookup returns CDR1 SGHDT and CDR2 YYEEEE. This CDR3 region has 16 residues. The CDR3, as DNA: TGTGCCAGCAGCCCAGGGGGCTTCGCCTATAATTCACCCCTCCACTTT. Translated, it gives CASSPGGFAYNSPLHF.

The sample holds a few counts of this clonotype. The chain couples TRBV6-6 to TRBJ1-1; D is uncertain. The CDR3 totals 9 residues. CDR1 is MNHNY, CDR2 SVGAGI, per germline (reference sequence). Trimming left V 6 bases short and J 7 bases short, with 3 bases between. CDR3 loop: CASSREAFF. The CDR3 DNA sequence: TGTGCCAGCAGCCGTGAAGCTTTCTTT.

The CDR3 DNA reads as TGTGCCATCAGTCCCGGGACAGGGGTGGTAACAGATACGCAGTATTTT. Translating gives CAISPGTGVVTDTQYF. V and J are TRBV10-3 and TRBJ2-3; 10 bases agree with TRBD1. CDR3 size: 16 residues. Germline values: CDR1 ENHRY, CDR2 SYGVKD. Unmatched junction bases numbered 8, after V lost 5 bases and J lost 3 bases.

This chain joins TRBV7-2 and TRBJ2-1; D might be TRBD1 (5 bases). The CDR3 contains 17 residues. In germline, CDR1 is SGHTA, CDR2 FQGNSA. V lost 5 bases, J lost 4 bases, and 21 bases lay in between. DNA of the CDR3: TGTGCCAGCAGCCTAAGGAGTGGGGCAGTGGTATACAATGAGCAGTTCTTC. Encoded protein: CASSLRSGAVVYNEQFF.